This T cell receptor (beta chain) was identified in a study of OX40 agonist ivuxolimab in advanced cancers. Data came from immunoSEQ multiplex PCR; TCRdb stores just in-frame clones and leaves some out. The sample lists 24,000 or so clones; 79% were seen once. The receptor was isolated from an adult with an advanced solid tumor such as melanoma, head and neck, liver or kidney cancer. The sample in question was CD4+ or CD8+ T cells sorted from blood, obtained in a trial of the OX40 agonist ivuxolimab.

In DNA form, the CDR3 reads TGTGCCAGCAGGGAGGAGGGGTCTGACACTGAAGCTTTCTTT. Its translation: CASREEGSDTEAFF. The chain recombines TRBV6-1 with TRBJ1-1, with a tentative D call TRBD1 (5 bases). Trimming left V 6 bases short and J 3 bases short, with 14 bases between. This CDR3 contains 14 residues. In germline, CDR1 is MNHNS, CDR2 SASEGT.